What follows are 8 T cell receptor beta chains derived from one specimen sequenced in a study of CD4 and CD8 cells across lung adenocarcinoma regions. One entry per CDR3 protein results from TCRdb running MiXCR on the PCR reads. The sample yields some 3,400 distinct CDR3 sequences, 40% to 60% seen once. The sample was CD8+ T cells from the center of a lung tumor. All receptors come from a male donor with lung adenocarcinoma. The CD4 and CD8 labels of this study may be unreliable.

The CDR3 protein is CGGSPLDTQYF. Here the CDR3 DNA reads TGTGGCGGCAGTCCTCTGGATACGCAGTATTTT. The chain couples TRBV27 to TRBJ2-3; D is uncertain. The CDR3 length is 11 residues. Germline V gives CDR1 MNHEY, CDR2 SMNVEV (reference sequence).

This rearrangement joins TRBV5-6 to TRBJ2-1; 9 bases are shared with TRBD2. The germline V gene encodes CDR1 SGHDT and CDR2 YYEEEE. Germline trimming cut 1 base from V and 5 bases from J; bases unmatched to any gene: 7. CDR3 length: 16 residues. The CDR3 DNA sequence: TGTGCCAGCAGCTTGCGGGTGACTAGCGGCGACAATGAGCAGTTCTTC. It translates to CASSLRVTSGDNEQFF.

This clonotype has only a few counts. The rearrangement uses TRBV11-2 and TRBJ2-1, with a possible D match to TRBD1 (5 bases). CDR1 and CDR2 from the germline V gene are SGHAT and FQNNGV. CDR3 length: 14 residues. Trimming removed 4 bases from V and 4 bases from J, with 11 bases in between. The CDR3 coding sequence is TGTGCCAGCAGCTCCGGACAAACATACAATGAGCAGTTCTTC. Translating gives CASSSGQTYNEQFF.

The V call is TRBV28, the J call TRBJ2-2; 9 bases are a match to TRBD2. Looked up from germline, CDR1 is MDHEN and CDR2 is SYDVKM. V shed 5 bases and J 9 bases; nucleotides not matched to a gene: 1. CDR3 length: 12 amino acids. The DNA for the CDR3 is TGTGCCAGCAGTGGGACTAGCTGGGAGCTGTTTTTT. Encoded protein: CASSGTSWELFF.

This clonotype is medium-sized by share. The chain couples TRBV10-2 to TRBJ2-5, with TRBD1 matching 7 bases. The J call is doubtful: the DNA matches TRBJ2-7 better. Per the germline V gene, CDR1 is WSHSY and CDR2 is SAAADI. This CDR3 comprises 15 residues. Written as DNA, the CDR3 is TGCGCCAGCAGTGATGTGCAGGGGGTGAGTCACGAGCAGTACTTC. Its translation is CASSDVQGVSHEQYF.

V usage is TRBV6-2 or TRBV6-3 and J usage is TRBJ2-1; perhaps TRBD1 as D (6 bases). Trimming shortened V by 2 bases and J by 10 bases, and 15 bases separated the two germline ends. Germline CDR1 is MNHEY and CDR2 is SVGEGT. The CDR3 covers 14 residues. The CDR3, as DNA: TGTGCCAGCAGTTACCCGCAGGGGCGGAACGAGCAGTTCTTC. Encoded protein: CASSYPQGRNEQFF.

A remark on this clonotype: The limits of the CDR3 on the DNA are not certain, so only TCRdb's listed CDR3 is given. This sequence joins TRBV6-1 and TRBJ2-6; no DNA check was done on the table's D call, TRBD1. Germline CDR1 reads MNHNS; CDR2 reads SASEGT. The CDR3 spans 17 residues, counting both ends. The CDR3 protein is CASTGIGVGSGANVQNF.

The sample holds a few counts of this clonotype. The rearrangement links TRBV6-2 or TRBV6-3 to TRBJ2-1; D may be TRBD2 (6 bases). TRBJ2-7 matches the DNA end more closely, so the J call is doubtful. The CDR3 has 16 amino acids. CDR1 is MNHEY and CDR2 is SVGEGT in the germline V gene. The CDR3 nucleotides read TGTGCCAGCAGTTACTCGTGGTCGAGGACTACCTACGAGCAGTACTTC. Residues: CASSYSWSRTTYEQYF.